This T cell receptor beta chain is drawn from a study of regulatory T cells in long-lasting Graves disease. Findings and limits, study-wide: For persistent Graves' patients, TCR diversity was lower than for newly diagnosed ones.

Construction of TCR beta libraries relied on iRepertoire HTBI primers and on Arm-PCR targeting CDR3 regions. In TCRdb, the multiplex PCR reads were re-called with MiXCR into one record per CDR3 protein. The table has about 460,000 distinct CDR3 sequences, 11% to 15% seen once. The CDR3 is made up of 17 amino acids. V dropped 4 bases and J dropped 7; count of bases not matched to a gene: 16. Germline lookup yields CDR1 SGHDT and CDR2 YYEEEE. As for this clonotype: No antigen is known for it.

The time point: newly diagnosed GD, antithyroid drugs for less than 3 months. The TCR library used RNA extracted from PBMCs. Clinicians diagnosed Graves' disease using American Thyroid Association guidelines. Around 10 milliliters of peripheral blood were drawn into EDTA tubes. These records were also assigned to another study, of T cells in Graves' hyperthyroidism and ophthalmopathy. This second study notes: Blood also showed most of the thyroid clonotypes that were expanded above 0.001.

The sequencing here drew on peripheral blood mononuclear cells (PBMCs), taken at new diagnosis, from a patient treated with antithyroid drugs. The sequence came from a woman aged 45-65 years with Graves disease. This sequence joins TRBV5-6 and TRBJ2-1, with 8 bases identical to TRBD2. CDR3: CASSPRGVAGIYNEQFF. CDR3 nucleotides: TGTGCCAGCAGCCCTCGGGGTGTAGCGGGGATTTATAATGAGCAGTTCTTC.